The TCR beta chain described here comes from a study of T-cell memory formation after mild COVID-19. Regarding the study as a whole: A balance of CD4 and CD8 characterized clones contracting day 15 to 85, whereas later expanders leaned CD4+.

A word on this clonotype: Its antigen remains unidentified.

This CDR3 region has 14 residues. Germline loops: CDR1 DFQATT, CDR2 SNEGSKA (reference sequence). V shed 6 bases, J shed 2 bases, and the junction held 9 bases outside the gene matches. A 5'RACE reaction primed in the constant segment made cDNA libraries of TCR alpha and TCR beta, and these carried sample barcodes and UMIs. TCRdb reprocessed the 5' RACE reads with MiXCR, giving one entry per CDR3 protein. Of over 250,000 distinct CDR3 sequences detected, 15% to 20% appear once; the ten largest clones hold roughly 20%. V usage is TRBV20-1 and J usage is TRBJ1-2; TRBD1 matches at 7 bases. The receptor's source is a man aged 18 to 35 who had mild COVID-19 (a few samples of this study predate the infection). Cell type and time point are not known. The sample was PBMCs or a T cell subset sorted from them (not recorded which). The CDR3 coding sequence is TGCAGTGCCCTATCGCCAGGGGGGAACTATGGCTACACCTTC. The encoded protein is CSALSPGGNYGYTF.